Listed here are 27 T cell receptor beta chains from one sample, sequenced in a study of cytomegalovirus exposure and HLA in healthy donors. PCR employed 60 Vbeta and 13 Jbeta primers. Clones were sequenced by immunoSEQ multiplex PCR, and TCRdb holds only the in-frame ones, with some missing. The table has hundreds of thousands of clones, around 89% seen once. Material: PBMCs. The receptors shown here come from a woman aged 18 to 35 in good health and CMV-seronegative.

This clone was recorded once. The rearrangement uses TRBV13 and TRBJ2-1; 9 nucleotides agree with TRBD2. The germline gives CDR1 PRHDT, CDR2 FYEKMQ (reference sequence). The CDR3 contains 16 residues. The junction had 7 bases not matched to a gene; V was cut back by 6 bases and J by 1 base. The CDR3 sequence: CASSEAGGRSYNEQFF. For the CDR3, the DNA is TGTGCCAGCAGTGAAGCGGGAGGCCGGTCCTACAATGAGCAGTTCTTC.

This clone was seen a single time. The V call is TRBV4-1, the J call TRBJ2-7; D may be TRBD2 (5 bases). With 5 bases removed from V and 4 bases from J, the gap between germline ends came to 21 bases. Per the germline V gene, CDR1 is MGHRA and CDR2 is YSYEKL. The CDR3 has 16 residues. The CDR3 coding sequence is TGCGCCAGCAGCTTCATCCGGGATAGGAATAGGTACGAGCAGTACTTC. Translated, it gives CASSFIRDRNRYEQYF.

The chain employs TRBV7-8 and TRBJ2-7; D is uncertain. Per the germline V gene, CDR1 is SGHVS and CDR2 is FQNEAQ. Trimming stripped 2 bases from V and 0 bases from J, with 5 bases between. The CDR3 is 13 amino acids. CDR3 sequence: CASSLPGSYEQYF. The CDR3 coding sequence is TGTGCCAGCAGCTTACCAGGCTCCTACGAGCAGTACTTC.

As for this clone: The same CDR3 arises from other DNA sequences in this sample as well. The rearrangement joins TRBV20-1 to TRBJ1-2; possibly TRBD1 for D (5 bases). The CDR3 is 11 amino acids. V was cut by 3 bases and J by 4 bases, with 6 bases left in between. Germline V lookup: CDR1 DFQATT, CDR2 SNEGSKA (reference sequence). CDR3 sequence (DNA): TGCAGTGCTAGCACAGGCTATGGCTACACCTTC. Translation: CSASTGYGYTF.

The sample holds a few counts of this clone. The chain employs TRBV7-2 and TRBJ2-7; D ambiguous. The V and J ends lost 0 bases and 0 bases respectively, with 6 bases between them. The CDR3 loop spans 14 amino acids. CDR1 is SGHTA and CDR2 is FQGNSA in the germline V gene. The CDR3 loop is CASSLATSSYEQYF. DNA for the CDR3: TGTGCCAGCAGCTTAGCCACTTCCTCCTACGAGCAGTACTTC.

V usage is TRBV6-6 and J usage is TRBJ2-2; the D gene is possibly TRBD2 (5 bases). The germline V and J ends were trimmed by 7 bases and 7 bases, with 13 bases remaining between them. The CDR3 length is 13 residues. From germline, CDR1 is MNHNY and CDR2 SVGAGI (reference sequence). The CDR3 loop reads CASMRDMYGELFF. The CDR3 DNA reads TGTGCCAGCATGAGGGATATGTACGGGGAGCTGTTTTTT.

The rearrangement joins TRBV2 to TRBJ2-1; TRBD1 is a possible D gene (5 bases). Between the trimmed V and J ends, which lost 8 bases and 3 bases, there was a span of 11 bases. This CDR3 is 13 amino acids long. Germline V CDR1 and CDR2: SNHLY, FYNNEI. The CDR3 DNA reads TGTGCCAGCCTTGCAGGGCTCTACAATGAGCAGTTCTTC. Amino acid sequence: CASLAGLYNEQFF.

This sequence joins TRBV19 and TRBJ2-7; TRBD1 matches at 8 bases. Unmatched junction bases numbered 4, after V lost 11 bases and J lost 4 bases. This CDR3 spans 11 amino acids. CDR1 is LNHDA and CDR2 is SQIVND in the germline V gene (reference sequence). The CDR3 DNA reads as TGTGCCTCACAGGGGGATTACGAGCAGTACTTC. It specifies CASQGDYEQYF.

This chain joins TRBV6-5 and TRBJ1-1; 8 bases are a match to TRBD1. The V and J ends lost 6 bases and 1 base, in that order; junction bases with no gene match: 4. This CDR3 contains 14 residues. Germline values: CDR1 MNHEY, CDR2 SVGAGI. The CDR3 protein is CASSWTGTNTEAFF. DNA of the CDR3: TGTGCCAGCAGCTGGACAGGGACGAACACTGAAGCTTTCTTT.

The chain carries TRBV2 and TRBJ1-1, with 9 bases identical to TRBD1. CDR3 size: 18 residues. Germline V gene lookup returns CDR1 SNHLY and CDR2 FYNNEI. V lost 7 bases to trimming and J lost 2 bases; unmatched junction nucleotides: 17. The CDR3 DNA reads as TGTGCCAGCATCCCCGGACAGGGGTCCTCTCCCTTCAACACTGAAGCTTTCTTT. Translation: CASIPGQGSSPFNTEAFF. The whole variable domain, filled in from reference TRBV2 and TRBJ1-1, reads EPEVTQTPSHQVTQMGQEVILRCVPISNHLYFYWYRQILGQKVEFLVSFYNNEISEKSEIFDDQFSVERPDGSNFTLKIRSTKLEDSAMYFCASIPGQGSSPFNTEAFFGQGTRLTVV.

The genes are TRBV2 and TRBJ2-2; 10 nucleotides agree with TRBD1. With V trimmed by 5 bases and J by 4 bases, 7 bases remained unmatched. CDR3 size: 16 residues. CDR1 and CDR2 (germline): SNHLY, FYNNEI. CDR3 in amino acids: CASSYPGQGITGELFF. The DNA of the CDR3 is TGTGCCAGCAGTTACCCGGGACAGGGGATCACCGGGGAGCTGTTTTTT.

As for this clone: A junction end diverges from the germline sequence, so it may reflect a read error. The rearrangement uses TRBV6-1 and TRBJ2-5; D is possibly TRBD2 (6 bases). The germline CDR1 and CDR2 sequences are MNHNS and SASEGT. CDR3 length equals 12 residues. CDR3 coding DNA: TGTGCCAGCAGCGAAGGGAGGGAGACCCAGTACTTC. Encoded protein: CASSEGRETQYF.

The chain uses TRBV7-3 and TRBJ2-2, with a possible D match to TRBD2 (6 bases). CDR1 and CDR2 from the germline V gene are SGHTA and FQGTGA. The V and J ends lost 2 bases and 2 bases respectively, with 9 bases between them. The CDR3 loop spans 15 amino acids. The chain's CDR3 is CASSLAGRNTGELFF. CDR3 bases: TGTGCCAGCAGCTTAGCCGGGAGAAACACCGGGGAGCTGTTTTTT.

The chain is built from TRBV4-3 and TRBJ2-4; no definite D call. The V end was cut by 1 base, the J end by 0 bases, with 13 bases between. The V gene's germline CDR1 is LGHNA and CDR2 YSLEER. There are 17 residues in the CDR3. The chain's CDR3 is CASSQVPVTRAKNIQYF. The CDR3 DNA sequence: TGCGCCAGCAGCCAAGTTCCAGTGACTCGAGCCAAAAACATTCAGTACTTC.

The genes are TRBV18 and TRBJ2-7; D gene uncertain. CDR1 and CDR2 (germline): KGHSH, LQKENI. V lost 2 bases to trimming and J lost 6 bases, with 8 bases between them. There are 12 residues in the CDR3. CDR3 in DNA: TGTGCCAGCTCACCAACCCTCGGCGAGCAGTACTTC. This encodes CASSPTLGEQYF.

Worth noting for this clone: A junction end diverges from the germline sequence, so it may reflect a read error. The V call is TRBV5-1, the J call TRBJ2-7, with TRBD1 matching over 10 bases. From germline, CDR1 is SGHRS and CDR2 YFSETQ. There are 14 residues in the CDR3. CDR3 sequence: CASSMTGGSDEQYF. The CDR3 DNA reads TGCGCCAGCAGCATGACAGGGGGCTCCGACGAGCAGTACTTC.

V and J are TRBV5-4 and TRBJ1-1; D unclear. Germline CDR1 SGHNT, CDR2 YYREEE (reference sequence). This CDR3 contains 13 residues. Trimming removed 4 bases at V and 6 bases at J, with 13 bases between. CDR3 sequence: CASSPQGTAEAFF. Here the CDR3 DNA reads TGTGCCAGCAGCCCTCAAGGAACAGCTGAAGCTTTCTTT.

The chain has TRBV30 and TRBJ2-1, with TRBD2 matching over 9 bases. The CDR3 covers 16 residues. V shed 2 bases, J shed 7 bases, and the junction held 12 bases outside the gene matches. The V gene's germline CDR1 is GTSNPN and CDR2 SVGIG (reference sequence). For the CDR3, the DNA is TGTGCCTGGAGTCAGGGACTAGCCGGAGTTGGGAATGAGCAGTTCTTC. It codes for CAWSQGLAGVGNEQFF.

This clone was seen a handful of times. This chain connects TRBV30 to TRBJ1-1; no clear D gene. The V gene lost 2 bases and the J gene lost 7 bases, with 14 bases spanning the gap. The CDR3 is 13 amino acids. The germline CDR1 and CDR2 sequences are GTSNPN and SVGIG (reference sequence). CDR3 sequence reads: CAWSNDTTDEAFF. DNA for the CDR3: TGTGCCTGGAGTAATGACACGACCGATGAAGCTTTCTTT.

This chain links TRBV5-1 with TRBJ2-1; 8 bases match TRBD2. After removal of 3 bases from V and 8 bases from J, the junction contained 16 bases not matched to a gene. The germline gives CDR1 SGHRS, CDR2 YFSETQ. This CDR3 contains 17 residues. CDR3 sequence: CASSSEAGAVYGDEQFF. The CDR3 DNA reads as TGCGCCAGCAGCTCCGAAGCGGGAGCAGTTTATGGCGATGAGCAGTTCTTC.

The V and J genes are TRBV6-1 and TRBJ1-5; D is undetermined. From germline, CDR1 is MNHNS and CDR2 SASEGT. The CDR3 extends over 16 amino acids. V was trimmed by 2 bases and J by 1 base, leaving 12 bases between them. The DNA of the CDR3 is TGTGCCAGCAGTGAACAAGCGGGAGGGAGCAATCAGCCCCAGCATTTT. It is translated as CASSEQAGGSNQPQHF.

V and J are TRBV5-1 and TRBJ2-7; D may be TRBD1 (5 bases). Trimming pared 4 bases from V and 3 bases from J, leaving 11 bases between. CDR1 is SGHRS, CDR2 YFSETQ, per germline. This CDR3 is built from 13 residues. CDR3 amino acids: CASSQATDYEQYF. The CDR3 region has the DNA TGCGCCAGCAGCCAGGCGACAGACTACGAGCAGTACTTC.

This clone was picked up one time. CDR3 nucleotides: TGTGCCAGCAGCTTCTCCATGGGCCGCCAACAAGAGACCCAGTACTTC. Its translation is CASSFSMGRQQETQYF. The genes are TRBV7-9 and TRBJ2-5; unclear D gene. Germline-derived CDR1 and CDR2 are SEHNR and FQNEAQ (reference sequence). The V and J ends lost 3 bases and 2 bases respectively, with 16 bases between them. This CDR3 region has 16 residues. Full variable domain (remainder filled in from reference TRBV7-9 and TRBJ2-5): DTGVSQNPRHKITKRGQNVTFRCDPISEHNRLYWYRQTLGQGPEFLTYFQNEAQLEKSRLLSDRFSAERPKGSFSTLEIQRTEQGDSAMYLCASSFSMGRQQETQYFGPGTRLLVL.

CDR3 protein: CASSRTLGIQNEQFF. The CDR3 DNA is TGTGCCAGCAGCCGGACTCTCGGTATTCAGAATGAGCAGTTCTTC. The chain uses TRBV7-6 and TRBJ2-1; D is possibly TRBD2 (5 bases). With 5 bases removed from V and 7 bases from J, the gap between germline ends came to 18 bases. Germline CDR1 and CDR2: SGHVS and FNYEAQ. The CDR3 has 15 residues. Supplemented by reference TRBV7-6 and TRBJ2-1, the full variable domain reads GAGVSQSPRYKVTKRGQDVALRCDPISGHVSLYWYRQALGQGPEFLTYFNYEAQQDKSGLPNDRFSAERPEGSISTLTIQRTEQRDSAMYRCASSRTLGIQNEQFFGPGTRLTVL.

V usage is TRBV5-1 and J usage is TRBJ1-2; D gene uncertain. The CDR3 runs to 13 residues. The V gene's germline CDR1 is SGHRS and CDR2 YFSETQ. Trimming took off 4 bases at V and 5 bases at J, with 12 bases between the two ends. This chain's CDR3 is CASSPISGYGYTF. CDR3 bases: TGCGCCAGCAGCCCCATTAGCGGTTATGGCTACACCTTC.

V and J are TRBV9 and TRBJ1-5; the D is unclear. The CDR3 covers 13 residues. V was trimmed by 4 bases and J by 1 base, leaving 6 bases between them. Germline values: CDR1 SGDLS, CDR2 YYNGEE. The CDR3 region is CASSSWSNQPQHF. DNA of the CDR3: TGTGCCAGCAGCAGCTGGAGCAATCAGCCCCAGCATTTT.

The chain employs TRBV11-2 and TRBJ1-1; no definite D call. Deletions cut 1 base from V and 1 base from J, with 13 bases between. Germline CDR1 reads SGHAT; CDR2 reads FQNNGV. CDR3 length equals 16 residues. This CDR3 reads CASSLGPGFPNTEAFF. CDR3 nucleotide sequence: TGTGCCAGCAGCTTAGGCCCGGGGTTCCCGAACACTGAAGCTTTCTTT.